What follows is one T cell receptor beta chain and its context. This sample is part of a study of T cell responses to AZD1222 COVID-19 vaccine. Germline V gene lookup returns CDR1 MNHEY and CDR2 SMNVEV (reference sequence). The CDR3 has 17 amino acids. Trimming cost V 2 bases and J 3 bases, with 17 bases left between them. The data were produced by immunoSEQ multiplex PCR, yet TCRdb's version contains in-frame clones alone and is incomplete. The sample carries more than 50,000 clones, approximately 90% recorded once. The receptor was isolated from an adult in good health. The sample was peripheral blood, taken on day 0 of AZD1222 vaccination. V and J are TRBV27 and TRBJ1-5; D remains unclear. CDR3 residues: CASSLRTPLPHNQPQHF. CDR3 bases: TGTGCCAGCAGTTTAAGAACACCTTTACCCCACAATCAGCCCCAGCATTTT.